This TCR beta chain was recorded in a study of shared clonotypes between healthy human individuals (dated by TCRdb to the early 2020s). The study in broad terms: The cohort included three men and a couple of women between 18 and 49 years of age. For each donor, CD4 naive and CD4 memory were each given three plates, CD8 naive was given two plates, and CD8 memory was given one plate. To estimate repertoire size and how much clonotype sharing occurs between individuals, the study deeply sequenced the blood TCR repertoires of roughly 5 healthy adults. To increase sequencing depth and limit assay-specific biases, TCR repertoire library preparation and sequencing were carried out by different laboratories using diverse techniques. Between about 0.85 and 10 billion PBMCs per donor were obtained by leukapheresis. Overall study results and their limits: The genetic and exposure-history diversity represented was limited by the small number of donors. Higher generation probabilities were observed for clonotypes shared by all four sorted-subset donors than for non-shared clonotypes. Sampling was restricted to blood, and TCR repertoires in tissues likely differ from the TCR repertoires found in blood. When a handful of donors were compared, the shared fraction of clonotypes was around 5% for naive CD4, 3.5% to 4% for naive CD8, roughly 2.5% for memory CD4, and around 0.37% for memory CD8. Pairwise subsampling indicated that sequencing depth was expected to affect the degree of clonotype sharing among donors. Rarefaction of sorted-subset datasets indicated incomplete sequencing despite the large sequencing depth. Naive subsets generally had larger estimated clonotype richness than memory subsets did.

Counted from cysteine to phenylalanine, this CDR3 has 18 amino acids. Kept here is only the CDR3 DNA, which spans 54 bases and is read in frame from base 1. The V end loses 0 bases and the J end loses 6 bases, and a stretch of 20 bases separates them. CDR1 KGHSH and CDR2 LQKENI were looked up in the germline V gene. Turning to this clone: Which antigen it targets is not known. Within one base of it there is no much larger clone, and no base qualities were kept.

Using the deep immunoSEQ assay, TCR CDR3 regions were amplified from genomic DNA by multiplex PCR. For each cell subset, the extracted genomic DNA was distributed evenly across all wells of several immunoSEQ 96-well plates, and each plate served as one replicate. For sorted subsets, each replicate PCR was loaded with about 200 ng genomic DNA, equivalent to 25,000 to 35,000 T cell genomes. The purified libraries were quantified using a Qubit 3.0 fluorometer, sized with a Bioanalyzer 2100, and then quantified again using the KAPA Library Quantification kit. A separate single-read 150-cycle Illumina NextSeq 550 flow cell was used to sequence each immunoSEQ 96-well plate. As for the authors' bioinformatics: The immunoSEQ output contained only junctional sequences without quality scores, so filtering could not match that applied to full-length reads. To assign V/J genes and CDR3, sequences were annotated against IMGT germline references using PyIR, a Python wrapper for IgBLAST v1.9. Reads were filtered out if the reads had weak V/J assignments (E-value above 1e-6), no CDR3, stop codons, out-of-frame junctions, or ambiguous translated residues. V3J clonotypes were defined as sequences sharing the same inferred V gene, J gene, and CDR3 amino acid sequence. The percentage overlap between two repertoires was calculated by dividing the number of shared unique clonotypes by the size of the smaller repertoire. Repertoire richness was assessed with RTK rarefaction, the Chao1 estimator, and Recon v2.1 estimates of unobserved clonotypes. Generation probabilities were computed with OLGA for all TCRbeta clonotypes obtained by the gDNA method from several donors. Here the immuneACCESS table is served through TCRdb, limited to in-frame sequences with V and J called. Missing clones are a known gap in these copies; in checked studies unresolved V genes cover under half, and the rest lacks a known reason. From that table come the V and J calls and clone size; the DNA was used to work out D and trimming. The sample table contains about 1,500,000 clones; only one count was recorded for around 95% of them. The ten largest clones take up 1.2% of the sample.

The donors were healthy, HIV-negative adults who had no recently reported acute infections or vaccinations. Every donor was a Caucasian adult residing in Nashville, Tennessee, USA. CD4+ T cells were enriched by magnetic negative selection; naive cells were then positively selected on CD45RA, and the negative fraction formed the memory subset. Blood was collected by leukapheresis, and PBMCs were isolated by Ficoll-Histopaque density gradient centrifugation and then cryopreserved in liquid nitrogen vapor phase. Analytical flow cytometry was used to check the purity and quantity of every magnetically sorted T cell population. Genomic DNA was isolated from every sorted fraction and measured by UV absorbance on a Nanodrop 2000c.

Recombination linked TRBV18 to TRBJ2-2; D gene: possibly TRBD2, on 6 matching bases. The specimen was naive CD4+ T cells sorted from blood. Explained via the paper, the cell subset or site label denotes: CD45RA+ positively selected. This sequence was found in a man aged 25 to 45 in good health. The CDR3 has the sequence CASSPPVPHSGLAGELFF. The DNA is TGTGCCAGCTCACCACCAGTACCCCACAGCGGGCTGGCCGGGGAGCTGTTTTTT.